This T cell receptor (beta chain) was obtained from a study of shared clonotypes between healthy human individuals. Study-wide results and caveats: Donors were few, which limited the genetic and exposure-history diversity represented.

Donors were Caucasian adults residing in Nashville, Tennessee, USA. CD4+ cells were split into CD45RA+ naive and CD45RA-negative memory subsets. Method: immunoSEQ multiplex PCR; TCRdb's copy keeps in-frame clones and lacks some. The sample has over a million clones; around 97% are singletons. This clone is a singleton in its sample. As yet, its antigen is unknown. The CDR3 extends over 18 amino acids. V lost 0 bases and J 0 bases, leaving 15 bases between the germline ends. Germline loops: CDR1 SGHTA, CDR2 FQGTGA. This sequence was found in a young man in good health. The sample taken for sequencing was naive CD4+ T cells sorted from blood. Documented subset: CD45RA+ positively selected. V is TRBV7-3 and J is TRBJ2-1, with D uncertain. CDR3 in DNA: TGTGCCAGCAGCTTAACGCCCTCCGCTCTCTCCTCCTACAATGAGCAGTTCTTC. Protein sequence: CASSLTPSALSSYNEQFF.